The T cell receptor beta chain under discussion was sequenced for a study of T cell repertoires in cytomegalovirus infection. This clonotype turned up a few times. Its cognate antigen is unknown. Germline CDR1 SEHNR, CDR2 FQNEAQ (reference sequence). This CDR3 region has 16 residues. The J segment lost 0 bases and the V segment lost 5 bases, leaving 8 bases of the junction unmatched. TCRdb analysed the reads with MiXCR anew, one entry per CDR3 protein. The sample yields about 310,000 distinct CDR3 sequences, roughly 25% seen once. The gene calls are TRBV7-9 and TRBJ2-3; TRBD1 agrees at 7 bases. Sequencing was performed on cultured PBMCs, taken from culture after CMV antigen stimulation. This clonotype was sampled from a human donor in good health (CMV status not recorded). Some clones in this sample may be carry-over from other donors' samples. The CDR3 nucleotides are TGTGCCAGCAGCAACCGGGACAGAACTAGCACAGATACGCAGTATTTT. Translating gives CASSNRDRTSTDTQYF.